This T cell receptor beta chain derives from a study of T cells in Graves' hyperthyroidism and ophthalmopathy. Germline V gives CDR1 LGHDT, CDR2 YNNKEL (reference sequence). This CDR3 contains 14 residues. V lost 4 bases and J lost 1; bases outside the gene matches: 3. Amplification targeted TCR beta CDR3 regions from RNA transcripts. The TCR CDR3 was amplified in a first-round RT-PCR using the HTBI primer set. TCRdb used MiXCR to reprocess the multiplex PCR reads, holding one entry per CDR3 protein. Altogether approximately 370,000 distinct CDR3 sequences are present, 15% to 20% being singletons, with the ten largest covering around 35%.

V is TRBV3-1 and J is TRBJ2-7; TRBD2 matches 8 bases. Material for sequencing was blood. The receptor comes from a woman aged 25-40 years with Graves' hyperthyroidism that later progressed to Graves' ophthalmopathy. Here the CDR3 DNA reads TGTGCCAGCAGCCGACTAGCGCAGTCCTACGAGCAGTACTTC. It yields the protein CASSRLAQSYEQYF.